These 24 T cell receptor beta chains were sequenced from one sample in a study of T cell repertoires in cytomegalovirus infection. TCRdb re-called the reads with MiXCR, one entry per CDR3 protein. This table holds roughly 230,000 distinct CDR3 sequences, approximately 22% found once. Material: CD8+ T cells from PBMCs. All receptors come from a human donor in good health (CMV status not recorded). Some clones in this sample may be carry-over from other donors' samples.

This clonotype showed up just a few times. The chain carries TRBV28 and TRBJ1-5; 9 nucleotides match TRBD1. CDR3 size: 16 residues. The germline V gene has CDR1 MDHEN and CDR2 SYDVKM. V was pared by 6 bases and J by 2 bases, with 8 bases of the junction left unmatched. CDR3 residues: CASSRTGARGNQPQHF. The CDR3 DNA reads TGTGCCAGCAGCCGGACAGGGGCGCGGGGCAATCAGCCCCAGCATTTT.

The rearrangement joins TRBV19 to TRBJ2-3; D remains ambiguous. The germline CDR1 and CDR2 sequences are LNHDA and SQIVND (reference sequence). The CDR3 has 12 amino acids. Deletions cut 3 bases from V and 3 bases from J, with 4 bases between. The CDR3 sequence is CASSIRTDTQYF. Here the CDR3 DNA reads TGTGCCAGTAGTATCCGGACAGATACGCAGTATTTT. Combining the CDR3 with reference TRBV19 and TRBJ2-3 gives the whole variable domain DGGITQSPKYLFRKEGQNVTLSCEQNLNHDAMYWYRQDPGQGLRLIYYSQIVNDFQKGDIAEGYSVSREKKESFPLTVTSAQKNPTAFYLCASSIRTDTQYFGPGTRLTVL.

Only a few counts were recorded for this clonotype. The chain is built from TRBV7-8 and TRBJ1-4; D uncertain. The V gene's germline CDR1 is SGHVS and CDR2 FQNEAQ. The CDR3 loop spans 12 amino acids. Trimming took off 5 bases at V and 8 bases at J, with 9 bases between the two ends. CDR3 protein: CASSDLGEKLFF. The DNA for the CDR3 is TGTGCCAGCAGCGATCTCGGGGAAAAACTGTTTTTT.

This clonotype has ten or more counts. The CDR3 reads CASSRIYGYTF. The CDR3 DNA is TGTGCCAGCAGCCGTATCTATGGCTACACCTTC. This chain connects TRBV7-9 to TRBJ1-2; D is ambiguous. The germline V and J ends were trimmed by 5 bases and 4 bases, with 5 bases remaining between them. The CDR3 totals 11 residues. CDR1 SEHNR and CDR2 FQNEAQ come from the germline V gene (reference sequence).

This clonotype was counted ten times or more. The gene calls are TRBV12-3 or TRBV12-4 and TRBJ2-5; 7 bases align to TRBD1. There are 16 residues in the CDR3. V was clipped by 5 bases and J by 1 base; unmatched bases: 10. Here the CDR3 reads CASSLLPAGGQETQYF. DNA for the CDR3: TGTGCCAGCAGTCTCCTTCCCGCAGGGGGCCAAGAGACCCAGTACTTC.

V usage is TRBV11-2 and J usage is TRBJ2-1; a weak D match, TRBD1 (6 bases). Trimming stripped 3 bases from V and 0 bases from J, with 15 bases between. Per germline, CDR1 SGHAT and CDR2 FQNNGV. The CDR3 is made up of 17 amino acids. The CDR3 sequence: CASSFAGTPSSYNEQFF. Here the CDR3 DNA reads TGTGCCAGCAGCTTCGCCGGGACACCGAGCTCCTACAATGAGCAGTTCTTC.

The J gene is TRBJ1-4, the V gene TRBV6-8; D is ambiguous. Germline V gene lookup returns CDR1 MNHGY and CDR2 SAAAGT. V was shortened by 5 bases and J by 0 bases, with 10 bases between the two germline ends. The length of the CDR3 is 15 residues. CDR3 sequence reads: CASSAIESTNEKLFF. The CDR3 DNA sequence: TGTGCCAGCAGTGCCATCGAGTCAACTAATGAAAAACTGTTTTTT.

V gene TRBV10-3 combines with J gene TRBJ1-2; 8 nucleotides line up with TRBD1. With V trimmed by 2 bases and J by 4 bases, 6 bases remained unmatched. This CDR3 has 15 residues. The germline gives CDR1 ENHRY, CDR2 SYGVKD. CDR3 coding DNA: TGTGCCATCAGTGAGGACTTGACAGGGGTCTATGGCTACACCTTC. Its protein product is CAISEDLTGVYGYTF.

This clonotype was picked up a small number of times. The chain carries TRBV28 and TRBJ1-5, with D unresolved. Between the trimmed V and J ends, which lost 2 bases and 0 bases, there was a span of 5 bases. The length of the CDR3 is 14 residues. The germline gives CDR1 MDHEN, CDR2 SYDVKM. The CDR3 DNA sequence: TGTGCCAGCAGTTTAATGACTAGCAATCAGCCCCAGCATTTT. Protein: CASSLMTSNQPQHF.

This chain uses TRBV15 with TRBJ2-3; 9 positions agree with TRBD2. Germline V gene sequence: CDR1 LNHNV, CDR2 YYDKDF (reference sequence). The CDR3 length is 18 residues. After removal of 0 bases from V and 5 bases from J, the junction contained 12 bases not matched to a gene. The CDR3 coding sequence is TGTGCCACCAGCAGAGAAACACGAACGCGGGGGGGCGAAGATACGCAGTATTTT. Encoded protein: CATSRETRTRGGEDTQYF.

V usage is TRBV29-1 and J usage is TRBJ1-4; D not resolved. Germline V gene data show CDR1 as SQVTM and CDR2 as ANQGSEA. This CDR3 comprises 14 residues. Trimming removed 0 bases from V and 8 bases from J, with 13 bases in between. The chain's CDR3 is CSVEEERRGEKLFF. DNA of the CDR3: TGCAGCGTTGAAGAGGAGAGGCGTGGAGAAAAACTGTTTTTT.

The table lists this clonotype with a few counts. The gene calls are TRBV7-7 and TRBJ2-1, with TRBD2 matching 10 bases. Per germline, CDR1 SSHAT and CDR2 FNYEAQ (reference sequence). With V trimmed by 5 bases and J by 10 bases, 11 bases remained unmatched. There are 15 residues in the CDR3. The CDR3 DNA sequence: TGTGCCAGCAGCCCGACGACTAGCGGGCGTGCGGAGCAGTTCTTC. As protein: CASSPTTSGRAEQFF.

This clonotype has at least ten counts. The chain has TRBV5-6 and TRBJ2-7, with TRBD1 as a possible D gene (6 bases). The CDR3 is 15 amino acids. V was shortened by 4 bases and J by 0 bases, with 14 bases between the two germline ends. The germline V gene has CDR1 SGHDT and CDR2 YYEEEE. DNA of the CDR3: TGTGCCAGCAGCACCGGACAGTTTGCCTCCTACGAGCAGTACTTC. Protein: CASSTGQFASYEQYF.

J is TRBJ2-1 and V is TRBV20-1; the match to TRBD2 covers 8 bases. CDR3 length: 14 residues. Per germline, CDR1 DFQATT and CDR2 SNEGSKA (reference sequence). V trimming: 6 bases; J trimming: 0 bases; junction bases outside the gene matches: 4. CDR3 sequence: CSAKGTSSYNEQFF. Here the CDR3 DNA reads TGCAGTGCCAAGGGGACTAGCTCCTACAATGAGCAGTTCTTC.

This clonotype has ten or more counts. V and J are TRBV6-2 or TRBV6-3 and TRBJ2-1; no reliable D call. Germline CDR1 MNHEY, CDR2 SVGEGT. The V end was cut by 5 bases, the J end by 0 bases, with 11 bases between. The CDR3 runs 15 residues. Here the CDR3 reads CASSTTYVSYNEQFF. The CDR3 DNA is TGTGCCAGCAGTACCACTTACGTCTCCTACAATGAGCAGTTCTTC.

J is TRBJ1-1 and V is TRBV9; TRBD1 matches at 8 bases. The CDR3 spans 13 residues. Germline V gene lookup returns CDR1 SGDLS and CDR2 YYNGEE. V was pared by 6 bases and J by 4 bases, with 5 bases of the junction left unmatched. CDR3 sequence reads: CASNMGQATEAFF. CDR3 DNA sequence: TGTGCCAGCAACATGGGACAGGCCACTGAAGCTTTCTTT.

Ten or more counts support this clonotype. The gene calls are TRBV7-8 and TRBJ2-1; D remains unclear. V was trimmed by 0 bases and J by 0 bases, leaving 9 bases between them. The CDR3 runs 16 residues. The germline V gene encodes CDR1 SGHVS and CDR2 FQNEAQ. In DNA, the CDR3 is TGTGCCAGCAGCTTAGCGGGCCCAAGCTCCTACAATGAGCAGTTCTTC. This translates into CASSLAGPSSYNEQFF.

The gene calls are TRBV6-1 and TRBJ1-1; TRBD1 might be the D (5 bases). The V and J ends lost 5 bases and 4 bases respectively, with 17 bases between them. CDR1 is MNHNS, CDR2 SASEGT, per germline. The CDR3 has 15 residues. The CDR3 loop is CASSLGGIGFTEAFF. The CDR3 DNA reads as TGTGCCAGCAGTTTGGGGGGGATAGGATTCACTGAAGCTTTCTTT.

Only a few counts were recorded for this clonotype. The rearrangement links TRBV19 to TRBJ2-1; 8 bases fit TRBD2. The CDR3 loop spans 17 amino acids. With V trimmed by 1 base and J by 2 bases, 7 bases remained unmatched. Germline V gene lookup returns CDR1 LNHDA and CDR2 SQIVND (reference sequence). CDR3 sequence: CASSIGSGGLAYNEQFF. The DNA of the CDR3 is TGTGCCAGTAGTATAGGAAGCGGGGGACTAGCCTACAATGAGCAGTTCTTC.

This clonotype was seen a few times. The chain recombines TRBV29-1 with TRBJ1-3; D ambiguous. Trimming left V 2 bases short and J 0 bases short, with 8 bases between. CDR1 and CDR2 (germline): SQVTM, ANQGSEA. The CDR3 spans 14 residues. The CDR3 nucleotides read TGCAGCGTTGAACCGGATCACTCTGGAAACACCATATATTTT. Amino acids: CSVEPDHSGNTIYF.

The rearrangement links TRBV6-6 to TRBJ1-1, with D uncertain. The germline V gene encodes CDR1 MNHNY and CDR2 SVGAGI (reference sequence). There are 12 residues in the CDR3. V was shortened by 2 bases and J by 6 bases, with 7 bases between the two germline ends. For the CDR3, the DNA is TGTGCCAGCAGTTACGGCCTTGCTGAAGCTTTCTTT. This sequence encodes CASSYGLAEAFF.

About this clonotype itself: Possible read error: a much larger clone is one base away. The chain carries TRBV11-1 and TRBJ2-2; D unclear. The CDR3 totals 13 residues. CDR1 is SGHAT and CDR2 is FQDESV in the germline V gene (reference sequence). DNA of the CDR3: TGTGCCAGCGGCTTAGGGCTGGACGGGGAGCTGTTTTTT. Translated: CASGLGLDGELFF.

In its sample, this clonotype was seen many times. The chain recombines TRBV7-8 with TRBJ1-2; no clear D gene. Germline CDR1 is SGHVS and CDR2 is FQNEAQ. The CDR3 loop spans 16 amino acids. Trimming pared 2 bases from V and 0 bases from J, leaving 13 bases between. CDR3 amino acids: CASSLPPDGTNYGYTF. CDR3 DNA: TGTGCCAGCAGCTTACCGCCGGACGGGACTAACTATGGCTACACCTTC.

This clonotype occurred a few times. V gene TRBV7-6 combines with J gene TRBJ2-7; TRBD1 or TRBD2 may be the D gene (5 bases each). V was shortened by 3 bases and J by 6 bases, with 6 bases between the two germline ends. The CDR3 is made up of 11 amino acids. Germline lookup yields CDR1 SGHVS and CDR2 FNYEAQ. The chain's CDR3 is CASSFGAEQYF. The DNA for the CDR3 is TGTGCCAGCAGCTTCGGGGCCGAGCAGTACTTC.